Listed below are T cell receptor beta chains from one sample, sequenced in a study of shared clonotypes between healthy human individuals. The repertoire was sequenced with immunoSEQ multiplex PCR; TCRdb's copy has only in-frame clones and lacks some. Counted here are about 340,000 clones, over 70% occurring once; the ten biggest clones make up under 11%. Sequenced: memory CD4+ T cells sorted from blood. These receptors were obtained from a man in his thirties or forties in good health. CDR3s leave out the opening cysteine and the closing phenylalanine or tryptophan. Clone sizes are given selectively: once, few, many, or a class where the clone is expanded.

j_gene: TRBJ2-4; abundance: NA; v_gene: TRBV27; CDR3aa: ASSASTGSLNIQY
j_gene: TRBJ1-6; abundance: NA; v_gene: TRBV5-4; CDR3aa: ASSLAGPENNSPLH
j_gene: TRBJ2-3; abundance: many; v_gene: TRBV5-6; CDR3aa: ASSLSRVPATDTQY
j_gene: TRBJ1-1; abundance: NA; v_gene: TRBV10-2; CDR3aa: ASSGTANTEAF
j_gene: TRBJ2-3; abundance: once; v_gene: TRBV7-2; CDR3aa: ASSSRTSNTDTQY
j_gene: TRBJ2-2; abundance: few; v_gene: TRBV19; CDR3aa: ASSISAGVATGELF
j_gene: TRBJ1-5; abundance: NA; v_gene: TRBV18; CDR3aa: ASSPDLEQGKLVFSQPQH
j_gene: TRBJ1-1; abundance: NA; v_gene: TRBV5-1; CDR3aa: ASSFGGAGTEAF
j_gene: TRBJ2-5; abundance: many; v_gene: TRBV7-9; CDR3aa: ASSPGQGFETQY
j_gene: TRBJ2-2; abundance: NA; v_gene: TRBV5-1; CDR3aa: ASRPGGVLWELF
j_gene: TRBJ1-3; abundance: NA; v_gene: TRBV27; CDR3aa: ASSPGRGGGRNTIY
j_gene: TRBJ1-2; abundance: NA; v_gene: TRBV2; CDR3aa: ASSRTAGYT
j_gene: TRBJ2-1; abundance: NA; v_gene: TRBV6-1; CDR3aa: ASSQQNYNEQF
j_gene: TRBJ2-5; abundance: NA; v_gene: TRBV12-5; CDR3aa: ASGLSRGSGETQY
j_gene: TRBJ2-7; abundance: NA; v_gene: TRBV6-5; CDR3aa: ASSYPAGGLYEQY
j_gene: TRBJ2-4; abundance: once; v_gene: TRBV6-6; CDR3aa: ASSPRRTEKNIQY
j_gene: TRBJ1-5; abundance: NA; v_gene: TRBV19; CDR3aa: ASRRLYSNQPQH
j_gene: TRBJ2-7; abundance: NA; v_gene: TRBV5-1; CDR3aa: ASSLGGTIGYEQY
j_gene: TRBJ1-1; abundance: NA; v_gene: TRBV18; CDR3aa: ASSPISGDSMNTEAF
j_gene: TRBJ1-5; abundance: NA; v_gene: TRBV28; CDR3aa: ASSTPGGRRPQH
j_gene: TRBJ1-5; abundance: once; v_gene: TRBV28; CDR3aa: AARDSGGFQPQH
j_gene: TRBJ1-4; abundance: NA; v_gene: TRBV28; CDR3aa: ASSLVGGFEKLF
j_gene: TRBJ2-1; abundance: NA; v_gene: TRBV15; CDR3aa: ATSRGPETSGRQDNEQF
j_gene: TRBJ1-4; abundance: many; v_gene: TRBV9; CDR3aa: ASSGGTAGQKLF
j_gene: TRBJ2-4; abundance: NA; v_gene: TRBV10-1; CDR3aa: ASSESWGAKNIQY
j_gene: TRBJ2-7; abundance: NA; v_gene: TRBV2; CDR3aa: ASSFHIRVPSYEQY
j_gene: TRBJ2-2; abundance: many; v_gene: TRBV27; CDR3aa: ASSPTSGRASYTGELF
j_gene: TRBJ1-5; abundance: medium-sized; v_gene: TRBV6-1; CDR3aa: ASRTGAGDQPQH
j_gene: TRBJ2-6; abundance: NA; v_gene: TRBV2; CDR3aa: ASSLETDVLT
j_gene: TRBJ2-3; abundance: NA; v_gene: TRBV29-1; CDR3aa: SVGRTSGRTDTQY
j_gene: TRBJ2-5; abundance: NA; v_gene: TRBV7-7; CDR3aa: ASSISGSGDQY
j_gene: TRBJ2-3; abundance: NA; v_gene: TRBV5-8; CDR3aa: ASSLVNPKDPLARTDTQY
j_gene: TRBJ1-2; abundance: NA; v_gene: TRBV18; CDR3aa: ASSTDRGAYGYT
j_gene: TRBJ1-5; abundance: NA; v_gene: TRBV19; CDR3aa: ASSKGQGALNQPQH
j_gene: TRBJ2-7; abundance: many; v_gene: TRBV14; CDR3aa: ASSRDSSSYEQY
j_gene: TRBJ2-7; abundance: few; v_gene: TRBV28; CDR3aa: ASSYLSGSIREQY
j_gene: TRBJ2-7; abundance: NA; v_gene: TRBV5-5; CDR3aa: ASSYIGDEQY
j_gene: TRBJ2-7; abundance: NA; v_gene: TRBV2; CDR3aa: ASIAGISYEQY
j_gene: TRBJ2-7; abundance: NA; v_gene: TRBV10-3; CDR3aa: AISESTAPTYEQY
j_gene: TRBJ2-1; abundance: NA; v_gene: TRBV18; CDR3aa: ASSPQSSYNEQF
j_gene: TRBJ2-1; abundance: NA; v_gene: TRBV10-3; CDR3aa: AIGATPYNEQF
j_gene: TRBJ2-1; abundance: NA; v_gene: TRBV19; CDR3aa: ASGFRGLAGKGEQF
j_gene: TRBJ2-2; abundance: NA; v_gene: TRBV5-6; CDR3aa: ASSLFAGEYYTGELF
j_gene: TRBJ2-7; abundance: NA; v_gene: TRBV6-1; CDR3aa: ASSEKQRSYEQY
j_gene: TRBJ2-7; abundance: few; v_gene: TRBV11-2; CDR3aa: ASSSGGYEQY
j_gene: TRBJ2-1; abundance: NA; v_gene: TRBV10-3; CDR3aa: AISEGLAVNYNEQF
j_gene: TRBJ2-1; abundance: NA; v_gene: TRBV19; CDR3aa: ASGLSRLLNEQF
j_gene: TRBJ2-1; abundance: NA; v_gene: TRBV5-1; CDR3aa: ASSPLAGEGEQF
j_gene: TRBJ2-3; abundance: NA; v_gene: TRBV15; CDR3aa: ATSRDTITDTQY
j_gene: TRBJ1-5; abundance: NA; v_gene: TRBV18; CDR3aa: ASSLMQGSTQPQH
j_gene: TRBJ2-5; abundance: NA; v_gene: TRBV18; CDR3aa: ASSPYTGQKTQY